This T cell receptor beta chain appears in the sequencing data of a study of monozygotic twins with inflammatory bowel disease. TCR libraries each used 3,500 to 4,500 ng of total RNA. PCR of TCRalpha and TCRbeta cDNA was nested, with two rounds of about 16 and 10 cycles. TCRdb reworked the 5' RACE reads into one entry per CDR3 protein, no DNA. This sample contains approximately 160,000 distinct CDR3 sequences. This CDR3 comprises 14 residues. The germline gives CDR1 MNHEY, CDR2 SMNVEV (reference sequence). This TCR came from a human donor with ulcerative colitis or Crohn's disease, or a healthy co-twin of an affected twin (not recorded which). Sequencing was carried out using blood. The genes are TRBV27 and TRBJ1-6. CDR3 loop: CASSAIDYNSPLHF.